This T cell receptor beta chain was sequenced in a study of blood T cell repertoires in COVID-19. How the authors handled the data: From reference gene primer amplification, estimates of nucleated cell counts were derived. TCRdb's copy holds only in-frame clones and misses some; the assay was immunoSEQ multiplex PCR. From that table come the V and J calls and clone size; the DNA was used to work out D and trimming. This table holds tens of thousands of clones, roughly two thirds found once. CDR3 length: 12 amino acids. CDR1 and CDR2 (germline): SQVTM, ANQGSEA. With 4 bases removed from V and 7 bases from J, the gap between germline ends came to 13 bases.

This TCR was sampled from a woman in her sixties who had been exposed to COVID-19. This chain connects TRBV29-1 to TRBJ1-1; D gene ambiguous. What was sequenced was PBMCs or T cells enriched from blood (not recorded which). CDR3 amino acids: CSVVPLPGEAFF. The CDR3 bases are TGCAGCGTTGTACCCCTCCCCGGTGAAGCTTTCTTT.